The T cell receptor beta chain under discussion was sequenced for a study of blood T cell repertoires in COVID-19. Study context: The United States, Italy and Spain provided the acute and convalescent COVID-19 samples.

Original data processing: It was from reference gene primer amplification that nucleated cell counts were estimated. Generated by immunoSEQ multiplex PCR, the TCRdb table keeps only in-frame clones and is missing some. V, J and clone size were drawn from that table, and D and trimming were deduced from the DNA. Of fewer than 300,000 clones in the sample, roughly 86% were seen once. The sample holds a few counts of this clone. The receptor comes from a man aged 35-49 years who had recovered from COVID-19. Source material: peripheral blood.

The CDR3 protein is CASSPDTGLYAGELFF. The CDR3 DNA follows: TGTGCCAGCAGCCCCGATACAGGGTTGTATGCCGGGGAGCTGTTTTTT. The chain joins TRBV7-9 to TRBJ2-2, with D perhaps matching TRBD1 (6 bases). V gave up 5 bases and J gave up 6 bases, with 19 bases separating them. The CDR3 contains 16 residues. Germline V lookup: CDR1 SEHNR, CDR2 FQNEAQ (reference sequence).